This entry concerns a single TCR beta chain. The data were taken from a study of blood T cell repertoires in COVID-19. Overall study: The samples span acute and convalescent COVID-19 from the United States, Italy and Spain. Sources were T cells, B-cell-depleted T cells, or PBMCs; the material itself was cDNA or gDNA.

As originally analysed: Nucleated cell number was recorded as an estimate derived from reference gene primer amplification. Some clones are missing from TCRdb's copy, which holds only in-frame ones; the method was immunoSEQ multiplex PCR. That table supplies the V and J calls and clone size; D and trimming were determined from the DNA. The table includes 200,000 or so clones, 80% detected once. The clonotype comes from a human donor in a cohort sampled during active COVID-19. The material sequenced was peripheral blood.

The CDR3 loop is CASSEGAGRVNQPQHF. CDR3 bases: TGTGCCAGCAGTGAAGGAGCGGGGAGGGTTAATCAGCCCCAGCATTTT. V and J are TRBV25-1 and TRBJ1-5; the D is unclear. The germline V gene encodes CDR1 MGHDK and CDR2 SYGVNS. The CDR3 contains 16 residues. V gave up 2 bases and J gave up 4 bases, with 15 bases separating them.